The 3 T cell receptor beta chains in this list originate from one sample, sequenced in a study of response to subunit inactivated influenza vaccine. MiXCR, run by TCRdb on the RT-PCR reads, gives a single entry per CDR3 protein. The repertoire holds fewer than 350,000 distinct CDR3 sequences, roughly 22% seen once, with more than 8.5% in the top ten. The sample here was PBMCs from blood, taken roughly 20 months after vaccination. Source of these receptors: a man aged 50-75 years who received an inactivated influenza vaccine.

The chain carries TRBV13 and TRBJ2-3, with 13 positions matching TRBD2. Trimming removed 6 bases from V and 4 bases from J; junction bases left unmatched: 16. CDR3 length: 19 residues. From germline, CDR1 is PRHDT and CDR2 FYEKMQ (reference sequence). CDR3 sequence: CASSYVWTSGSTGADTQYF. CDR3 DNA: TGTGCCAGCAGTTACGTTTGGACTAGCGGGAGCACGGGGGCAGATACGCAGTATTTT.

This clonotype was detected many times. This chain joins TRBV12-3 or TRBV12-4 and TRBJ1-1; D is possibly TRBD1 (5 bases). Between the trimmed V and J ends, which lost 3 bases and 7 bases, there was a span of 12 bases. The CDR3 runs to 13 residues. DNA for the CDR3: TGTGCCAGCAGTTTCCGGGGGGTCATTGAAGCTTTCTTT. Translated: CASSFRGVIEAFF.

The rearrangement links TRBV19 to TRBJ1-2; TRBD1 aligns across 8 bases. The CDR3 runs 11 residues. From germline, CDR1 is LNHDA and CDR2 SQIVND (reference sequence). V shed 6 bases, J shed 8 bases, and the junction held 2 bases outside the gene matches. Written as DNA, the CDR3 is TGTGCCAGTAGGGACAGGGCAGGCTACACCTTC. Translated: CASRDRAGYTF. Looking up the rest from reference TRBV19 and TRBJ1-2 gives the full variable domain: DGGITQSPKYLFRKEGQNVTLSCEQNLNHDAMYWYRQDPGQGLRLIYYSQIVNDFQKGDIAEGYSVSREKKESFPLTVTSAQKNPTAFYLCASRDRAGYTFGSGTRLTVV.